The clone carrying this T cell receptor (beta chain) was seen only a few times. The data stem from a study of blood T cell repertoires in COVID-19. Turning to the study itself: Nucleic acid was either cDNA or gDNA, and it came from T cells, B-cell-depleted T cells, or PBMCs.

Enrolled through a virtual design, the participants were between roughly 18 and 100 years of age and came from fewer than 30 US areas. Clones were sequenced by immunoSEQ multiplex PCR, and TCRdb holds only the in-frame ones, with some missing. Here the sample spans approximately 360,000 clones, roughly 87% being singletons. Trimming cost V 9 bases and J 2 bases, with 13 bases left between them. CDR3 length equals 14 residues. Looked up from germline, CDR1 is SNHLY and CDR2 is FYNNEI. V usage is TRBV2 and J usage is TRBJ1-4, with D possibly matching TRBD1 (5 bases). This receptor was obtained from a woman between 45 and 65 years old who had recovered from COVID-19. Material: PBMCs or T cells enriched from blood (not recorded which). The CDR3 DNA is TGTGCCAGTTCTTCAGGGCGCACTAATGAAAAACTGTTTTTT. It is translated as CASSSGRTNEKLFF.